This T cell receptor beta chain is drawn from a study of T cell changes during pregnancy in multiple sclerosis. Assay: immunoSEQ multiplex PCR; the TCRdb copy retains only in-frame clones and omits some. The profile shows tens of thousands of clones, 90% to 95% of them singletons. The CDR3 is 15 residues long. CDR1 SEHNR and CDR2 FQNEAQ come from the germline V gene (reference sequence). The V gene lost 0 bases and the J gene lost 2 bases, with 10 bases spanning the gap. The receptor was derived from a female donor in good health, enrolled as a control in a pregnancy study. The chain has TRBV7-9 and TRBJ1-2; the D gene is possibly TRBD1 (5 bases). Source: peripheral blood, taken in the second trimester of pregnancy. The CDR3 DNA reads as TGTGCCAGCAGCTTAGCCCCAGGGAAGAACTATGGCTACACCTTC. It codes for CASSLAPGKNYGYTF. Full variable domain (missing parts from reference TRBV7-9 and TRBJ1-2): DTGVSQNPRHKITKRGQNVTFRCDPISEHNRLYWYRQTLGQGPEFLTYFQNEAQLEKSRLLSDRFSAERPKGSFSTLEIQRTEQGDSAMYLCASSLAPGKNYGYTFGSGTRLTVV.